The clone carrying this T cell receptor (beta chain) appeared many times. The source of the sample is a study of T cells in Graves' hyperthyroidism and ophthalmopathy. J gave up 5 bases and V 5 bases, and 13 bases lay outside the gene matches. The CDR3 is 16 residues long. Germline CDR1 is SEHNR and CDR2 is FQNEAQ (reference sequence). TCR beta CDR3 regions were amplified from RNA transcripts. The study used the HTBI primer set for a first-round RT-PCR of the TCR CDR3. TCRdb re-called the multiplex PCR reads with MiXCR, one entry per CDR3 protein. Among over 450,000 distinct CDR3 sequences, approximately 17% were seen once, and the ten largest hold around 17%.

The receptor comes from a woman younger than 35 with Graves' ophthalmopathy. The sequencing input was blood. J is TRBJ2-7 and V is TRBV7-9, with 9 bases fitting TRBD1. CDR3 loop: CASSDMETGDRDEQYF. CDR3 sequence (DNA): TGTGCCAGCAGCGATATGGAAACGGGGGACAGGGACGAGCAGTACTTC.